The next 17 T cell receptor beta chains were all read from a single sample in a study of blood T cell repertoires in COVID-19. Sequencing used immunoSEQ multiplex PCR; TCRdb keeps in-frame clones, though not all of them. Of under 350,000 clones in the sample, approximately 83% were seen once. Material: peripheral blood. The receptors come from a woman between 65 and 79 years old with acute or convalescent COVID-19.

The rearrangement joins TRBV19 to TRBJ2-4; D perhaps matches TRBD2 (5 bases). CDR1 and CDR2 (germline): LNHDA, SQIVND (reference sequence). V was clipped by 1 base and J by 8 bases, with 9 bases between them. This CDR3 has 13 residues. CDR3 in DNA: TGTGCCAGTAGTATAGGGGAGTGGGACATTCAGTACTTC. As protein: CASSIGEWDIQYF.

On this clone: One junction end disagrees with the germline gene, perhaps due to a read error. This chain uses TRBV6-1 with TRBJ2-3; 7 bases agree with TRBD1. CDR1 MNHNS and CDR2 SASEGT come from the germline V gene. The CDR3 has 13 amino acids. In DNA, the CDR3 is TGTGCCAGCCGTGACAGGGTGTTAGATACGCAGTATTTT. It translates to CASRDRVLDTQYF.

This rearrangement joins TRBV5-1 to TRBJ2-1; TRBD2 aligns across 10 bases. Trimming at V came to 7 bases and at J to 6 bases, leaving 7 bases not matched to a gene. CDR1 is SGHRS, CDR2 YFSETQ, per germline. The CDR3 is 14 amino acids. The CDR3 reads CASDQGLASNEQFF. DNA of the CDR3: TGCGCCAGCGACCAGGGACTAGCGAGCAATGAGCAGTTCTTC.

The chain employs TRBV11-3 and TRBJ2-2, with D tentatively TRBD1 (6 bases). The germline V gene encodes CDR1 SGHNT and CDR2 YENEEA. The CDR3 sequence is 16 residues long. V lost 4 bases and J lost 6, with 18 bases in between. CDR3 DNA sequence: TGTGCCAGCAGCTCCCGACAGGCTGGTGGATCCGGGGAGCTGTTTTTT. Translation: CASSSRQAGGSGELFF.

The gene calls are TRBV5-1 and TRBJ1-1; no clear D gene. In germline, CDR1 is SGHRS, CDR2 YFSETQ. This CDR3 comprises 13 residues. Trimming cost V 0 bases and J 8 bases, with 11 bases left between them. The CDR3 bases are TGCGCCAGCAGCTTGGTGGCAGAACAAGAAGCTTTCTTT. The encoded protein is CASSLVAEQEAFF.

This chain uses TRBV3-1 (or the pseudogene TRBV3-2) with TRBJ2-5; TRBD2 matches at 8 bases. Germline V gives CDR1 LGHDT, CDR2 YNNKEL (reference sequence). The CDR3 length is 15 residues. Trimming cost V 4 bases and J 5 bases; bases outside gene matches: 9. The CDR3 loop reads CASSLYGGAAETQYF. The CDR3 DNA follows: TGTGCCAGCAGCCTGTACGGGGGGGCCGCGGAGACCCAGTACTTC.

This clone appeared a single time. This chain connects TRBV30 to TRBJ2-1, with 8 bases lining up with TRBD2. V shed 8 bases, J shed 3 bases, and the junction held 9 bases outside the gene matches. The CDR3 runs to 14 residues. Germline V gene sequence: CDR1 GTSNPN, CDR2 SVGIG (reference sequence). In DNA, the CDR3 is TGTGCCGTCCCTGTAGCGGGAAACTACAATGAGCAGTTCTTC. It specifies CAVPVAGNYNEQFF.

V is TRBV19 and J is TRBJ2-1, with D possibly matching TRBD2 (5 bases). Trimming took 0 bases from V and 4 from J, leaving 16 bases between them. Per the germline V gene, CDR1 is LNHDA and CDR2 is SQIVND (reference sequence). The CDR3 has 17 residues. The CDR3: CASSIDRIPRGYNEQFF. The CDR3 DNA follows: TGTGCCAGTAGTATAGATCGAATCCCTCGGGGTTACAATGAGCAGTTCTTC. Full variable domain (remainder filled in from reference TRBV19 and TRBJ2-1): DGGITQSPKYLFRKEGQNVTLSCEQNLNHDAMYWYRQDPGQGLRLIYYSQIVNDFQKGDIAEGYSVSREKKESFPLTVTSAQKNPTAFYLCASSIDRIPRGYNEQFFGPGTRLTVL.

This clone was seen only once. The chain uses TRBV5-4 and TRBJ1-2; D uncertain. Trimming shortened V by 0 bases and J by 0 bases, and 6 bases separated the two germline ends. Germline V gives CDR1 SGHNT, CDR2 YYREEE (reference sequence). The CDR3 is 14 residues long. This CDR3 is CASSLDTPNYGYTF. The CDR3 DNA follows: TGTGCCAGCAGCTTGGACACCCCTAACTATGGCTACACCTTC. The full variable domain, with the rest looked up from reference TRBV5-4 and TRBJ1-2, is ETGVTQSPTHLIKTRGQQVTLRCSSQSGHNTVSWYQQALGQGPQFIFQYYREEENGRGNFPPRFSGLQFPNYSSELNVNALELDDSALYLCASSLDTPNYGYTFGSGTRLTVV.

The chain joins TRBV10-2 to TRBJ2-3, with D possibly matching TRBD2 (5 bases). CDR1 WSHSY and CDR2 SAAADI come from the germline V gene. The CDR3 length is 15 residues. Trimming left V 6 bases short and J 7 bases short, with 20 bases between. CDR3 region: CASSPGLVGRNTQYF. As DNA, the CDR3 is TGCGCCAGCAGCCCAGGACTTGTTGGGCGGAATACGCAGTATTTT.

This clone was found a few times. The chain is built from TRBV2 and TRBJ1-6; D call uncertain. Deletions cut 4 bases from V and 10 bases from J, with 8 bases between. This CDR3 is built from 12 residues. CDR1 and CDR2 (germline): SNHLY, FYNNEI. The CDR3 here is CASSASVSPLHF. CDR3 bases: TGTGCCAGCAGTGCTTCAGTCTCACCCCTCCACTTT. Based on the CDR3 plus reference TRBV2 and TRBJ1-6, the full variable domain is EPEVTQTPSHQVTQMGQEVILRCVPISNHLYFYWYRQILGQKVEFLVSFYNNEISEKSEIFDDQFSVERPDGSNFTLKIRSTKLEDSAMYFCASSASVSPLHFGNGTRLTVT.

This clone has just one count. The rearrangement uses TRBV6-5 and TRBJ1-1; D gene uncertain. Germline loops: CDR1 MNHEY, CDR2 SVGAGI. The CDR3 contains 15 residues. Trimming left V 5 bases short and J 5 bases short, with 18 bases between. The CDR3 nucleotides are TGTGCCAGCAGTCCCCGTCGGCCCGCGGTAACTGAAGCTTTCTTT. It is translated as CASSPRRPAVTEAFF.

The chain links TRBV27 to TRBJ1-4; 11 bases fit TRBD1. Germline CDR1 reads MNHEY; CDR2 reads SMNVEV (reference sequence). This CDR3 comprises 15 residues. The V segment lost 4 bases and the J segment 11 bases; nucleotides outside the gene matches: 9. CDR3 in DNA: TGTGCCAGCAGTTCGGGGACAGGGGGATCGGCGAAACTGTTTTTT. Protein: CASSSGTGGSAKLFF.

The chain carries TRBV2 and TRBJ1-1; D gene uncertain. V was cut by 6 bases and J by 1 base, with 12 bases left in between. CDR3 length: 14 residues. Germline lookup yields CDR1 SNHLY and CDR2 FYNNEI. The CDR3, as DNA: TGTGCCAGCAGCGTCTCAACGGGGAACACTGAAGCTTTCTTT. Translating gives CASSVSTGNTEAFF. Using reference TRBV2 and TRBJ1-1 for the parts outside the CDR3, the full variable domain is EPEVTQTPSHQVTQMGQEVILRCVPISNHLYFYWYRQILGQKVEFLVSFYNNEISEKSEIFDDQFSVERPDGSNFTLKIRSTKLEDSAMYFCASSVSTGNTEAFFGQGTRLTVV.

In this sample, this clone turned up once. The rearrangement links TRBV28 to TRBJ1-6; D gene unclear. Per the germline V gene, CDR1 is MDHEN and CDR2 is SYDVKM. The CDR3 is 12 amino acids. The V end was cut by 6 bases, the J end by 8 bases, with 8 bases between. The CDR3 nucleotides read TGTGCCAGCAGGGAGTATGATTCACCCCTCCACTTT. It is translated as CASREYDSPLHF.

This clone was counted a few times. The chain has TRBV7-2 and TRBJ2-3; 11 bases agree with TRBD2. CDR1 SGHTA and CDR2 FQGNSA come from the germline V gene. The CDR3 loop spans 17 amino acids. V gave up 4 bases and J gave up 1 base; unmatched junction bases: 7. The CDR3 loop is CASSSAPGLAGTDTQYF. Written as DNA, the CDR3 is TGTGCCAGCAGCTCCGCCCCGGGACTAGCGGGCACAGATACGCAGTATTTT. The full variable domain, its missing parts supplied by reference TRBV7-2 and TRBJ2-3, is GAGVSQSPSNKVTEKGKDVELRCDPISGHTALYWYRQSLGQGLEFLIYFQGNSAPDKSGLPSDRFSAERTGGSVSTLTIQRTQQEDSAVYLCASSSAPGLAGTDTQYFGPGTRLTVL.

V is TRBV5-1 and J is TRBJ1-1, with a possible D match to TRBD1 (6 bases). Trimming removed 7 bases at V and 0 bases at J, with 16 bases between. There are 15 residues in the CDR3. Germline lookup yields CDR1 SGHRS and CDR2 YFSETQ. The CDR3 region is CASAGGAGLNTEAFF. CDR3 DNA: TGCGCCAGCGCTGGGGGGGCTGGATTGAACACTGAAGCTTTCTTT.